The 19 T cell receptor beta chains below all came from one sample that was sequenced in a study of cytomegalovirus exposure and HLA in healthy donors. Here immunoSEQ multiplex PCR was the method, and the copy in TCRdb shows in-frame clones only, minus some. The table shows about 130,000 clones, with almost 85% occurring only once. The sequenced sample was PBMCs. These receptors all come from a man aged 30 to 39 in good health and CMV-seropositive.

V is TRBV27 and J is TRBJ1-1; unclear D gene. This CDR3 is built from 14 residues. Trimming removed 2 bases from V and 1 base from J, with 8 bases in between. From germline, CDR1 is MNHEY and CDR2 SMNVEV (reference sequence). CDR3 sequence: CASSLARRNTEAFF. The CDR3 coding sequence is TGTGCCAGCAGTTTAGCTAGGAGGAACACTGAAGCTTTCTTT.

This chain uses TRBV7-3 with TRBJ2-1; 13 bases agree with TRBD2. The V and J ends lost 4 bases and 4 bases, in that order; junction bases with no gene match: 1. Germline CDR1 is SGHTA and CDR2 is FQGTGA. The CDR3 is 15 amino acids. The CDR3 DNA reads as TGTGCCAGCAGCTGGACTAGCGGGGGTTACAATGAGCAGTTCTTC. Translation gives CASSWTSGGYNEQFF.

The chain combines TRBV9 with TRBJ1-3; a possible D gene is TRBD1 (5 bases). V lost 0 bases and J lost 4, with 11 bases in between. The CDR3 is 15 amino acids. The V gene's germline CDR1 is SGDLS and CDR2 YYNGEE. Here the CDR3 reads CASSVVSGLGNTIYF. In DNA form, the CDR3 reads TGTGCCAGCAGCGTAGTATCAGGGCTCGGAAACACCATATATTTT.

This chain joins TRBV28 and TRBJ1-2; 8 positions agree with TRBD1. Trimming took 3 bases from V and 1 from J; bases not matched to a gene: 7. Germline V gives CDR1 MDHEN, CDR2 SYDVKM. The CDR3 has 16 amino acids. CDR3 nucleotides: TGTGCCAGCAGTTTGGGCGGGACAGGAGGTAACTATGGCTACACCTTC. Translating gives CASSLGGTGGNYGYTF.

For this clone: This may stem from a read error, because a much larger clone lies one nucleotide away. The V call is TRBV6-4, the J call TRBJ1-5, with unresolved D. The germline V gene encodes CDR1 MRHNA and CDR2 SNTAGT. V was pared by 6 bases and J by 0 bases, with 6 bases between. The CDR3 runs to 13 residues. CDR3 in DNA: TGTGCCAGCAGCCCAGGTAGCAATCAGCCCCAGCATTTT. It encodes CASSPGSNQPQHF.

V gene TRBV7-9 combines with J gene TRBJ2-1, with TRBD2 identical over 7 bases. V shed 4 bases, J shed 0 bases, and the junction held 6 bases outside the gene matches. CDR3 length: 16 amino acids. Germline CDR1 is SEHNR and CDR2 is FQNEAQ (reference sequence). As DNA, the CDR3 is TGTGCCAGCAGCTCCCTAGCGGAGAGCTCCTACAATGAGCAGTTCTTC. Its protein product is CASSSLAESSYNEQFF.

J is TRBJ2-3 and V is TRBV6-5; D gene ambiguous. Trimming cost V 6 bases and J 2 bases, with 9 bases left between them. CDR3 length: 13 residues. Germline loops: CDR1 MNHEY, CDR2 SVGAGI. CDR3 sequence reads: CASSSLFTDTQYF. For the CDR3, the DNA is TGTGCCAGCAGCTCCCTATTCACAGATACGCAGTATTTT.

V is TRBV23-1 and J is TRBJ2-7; 8 nucleotides line up with TRBD1. TRBV23-1 is assigned to the ORF class and has an uncertain function. The V and J ends lost 4 bases and 3 bases, in that order; junction bases with no gene match: 14. The CDR3 contains 17 residues. CDR3 sequence: CASSPTDRGRPFYEQYF. The CDR3 DNA follows: TGCGCCAGCAGTCCGACCGACAGGGGCCGACCATTCTACGAGCAGTACTTC.

The chain joins TRBV5-1 to TRBJ2-2; 8 positions match TRBD2. This CDR3 has 15 amino acids. V was pared by 4 bases and J by 3 bases, with 5 bases of the junction left unmatched. Germline loops: CDR1 SGHRS, CDR2 YFSETQ. The CDR3 DNA follows: TGCGCCAGCAGCATAGCGGGACGGGACACCGGGGAGCTGTTTTTT. This gives the protein CASSIAGRDTGELFF.

CDR3 nucleotide sequence: TGCGCCAGCACCACCCAGGGTAGGGGAGGAGAAAAACTGTTTTTT. Amino acids: CASTTQGRGGEKLFF. The chain links TRBV5-1 to TRBJ1-4; a possible D gene is TRBD1 (5 bases). The V and J ends lost 6 bases and 8 bases respectively, with 20 bases between them. Germline V lookup: CDR1 SGHRS, CDR2 YFSETQ. The CDR3 sequence is 15 residues long.

The rearrangement joins TRBV5-6 to TRBJ2-7, with D uncertain. Trimming removed 0 bases at V and 2 bases at J, with 9 bases between. Germline V gives CDR1 SGHDT, CDR2 YYEEEE. This CDR3 region has 14 residues. CDR3 coding DNA: TGTGCCAGCAGCTTGGGAGGCCATGCCTACGAGCAGTACTTC. This translates into CASSLGGHAYEQYF.

The rearrangement links TRBV19 to TRBJ2-1; D is possibly TRBD2 (5 bases). Germline V gives CDR1 LNHDA, CDR2 SQIVND (reference sequence). V was clipped by 6 bases and J by 5 bases, with 11 bases between them. The CDR3 loop spans 13 amino acids. CDR3 sequence: CASRGGPNNEQFF. Here the CDR3 DNA reads TGTGCCAGTAGGGGCGGGCCGAACAATGAGCAGTTCTTC.

The gene calls are TRBV2 and TRBJ1-1; 7 nucleotides match TRBD1. CDR1 and CDR2 from the germline V gene are SNHLY and FYNNEI. Losses at the gene ends were 8 bases for V and 7 bases for J; bases not matched to a gene: 13. The CDR3 spans 14 residues. The CDR3 DNA sequence: TGTGCCAGCGCTATTGGGACAGATCGCCTTGAAGCTTTCTTT. It specifies CASAIGTDRLEAFF.

The chain joins TRBV5-1 to TRBJ1-1, with 7 bases fitting TRBD1. Trimming removed 0 bases from V and 4 bases from J; junction bases left unmatched: 3. Germline lookup yields CDR1 SGHRS and CDR2 YFSETQ. This CDR3 region has 14 residues. The CDR3 DNA is TGCGCCAGCAGCTTGGGGACAGGACTCACTGAAGCTTTCTTT. As protein: CASSLGTGLTEAFF.

This clone has just a few counts. The J gene is TRBJ2-7, the V gene TRBV19; weak D call: TRBD1 (6 bases). The CDR3 spans 12 residues. From germline, CDR1 is LNHDA and CDR2 SQIVND (reference sequence). V was pared by 5 bases and J by 3 bases, with 8 bases between. The CDR3 is CASSQQGYEQYF. CDR3 sequence (DNA): TGTGCCAGTAGTCAACAGGGCTACGAGCAGTACTTC. Complete variable domain (other parts from reference TRBV19 and TRBJ2-7): DGGITQSPKYLFRKEGQNVTLSCEQNLNHDAMYWYRQDPGQGLRLIYYSQIVNDFQKGDIAEGYSVSREKKESFPLTVTSAQKNPTAFYLCASSQQGYEQYFGPGTRLTVT.

As DNA, the CDR3 is TGTGCCAGCTCACCACTTGGGGACTCCTCCTACAATGAGCAGTTCTTC. Its protein is CASSPLGDSSYNEQFF. This sequence joins TRBV18 and TRBJ2-1; D is perhaps TRBD2 (6 bases). The germline V gene has CDR1 KGHSH and CDR2 LQKENI. V was trimmed by 1 base and J by 0 bases, leaving 10 bases between them. CDR3 length: 16 amino acids.

The chain employs TRBV6-6 and TRBJ2-1, with D perhaps TRBD1 (7 bases). Trimming took 6 bases from V and 7 from J, leaving 19 bases between them. Germline loops: CDR1 MNHNY, CDR2 SVGAGI (reference sequence). The CDR3 has 15 residues. This chain's CDR3 is CASREGQMLMNEQFF. CDR3 coding DNA: TGTGCCAGCAGGGAGGGACAGATGTTAATGAATGAGCAGTTCTTC.

The genes are TRBV6-6 and TRBJ2-3; the D is unclear. Germline values: CDR1 MNHNY, CDR2 SVGAGI (reference sequence). There are 15 residues in the CDR3. With 7 bases removed from V and 0 bases from J, the gap between germline ends came to 14 bases. The CDR3 sequence: CASNLHRQSTDTQYF. CDR3 coding DNA: TGTGCCAGCAATCTGCACCGACAAAGCACAGATACGCAGTATTTT.

This clone was observed a few times. V gene TRBV10-3 combines with J gene TRBJ1-1; D call uncertain. This CDR3 is 15 amino acids long. The germline CDR1 and CDR2 sequences are ENHRY and SYGVKD. Deletions cut 11 bases from V and 1 base from J, with 20 bases between. The CDR3 here is CAVTTGGRGNTEAFF. CDR3 coding DNA: TGTGCCGTGACGACCGGTGGGCGGGGGAACACTGAAGCTTTCTTT.